This T cell receptor (beta chain) was sequenced for a study of tumor-infiltrating lymphocytes in primary liver carcinoma. Study context: Men as well as women, aged 30 to 69 years, made up the patients. Maximum tumor diameters ranged from roughly 4 to 10 cm, stage T1-T3 N0M0.

Comment on this clonotype: The germline gene is not matched at one end of the junction; a read error may be the cause.

Unsorted bulk tissue of about 20-32 mg yielded co-extracted RNA and DNA. There were over 85% viable tumor cells in every single sample of tumor. The CDR3 loop spans 18 amino acids. The investigators made TCR beta cDNA from around 540 ng total RNA, using a constant-region primer. Slightly modified ARM-PCR, run as three nested multiplex PCR rounds, produced the TCR beta libraries. Researchers ran the first two PCR rounds for ten to eleven cycles each with TRBV1-TRBV30 forward primers and a C-beta reverse primer. TCRdb re-called the multiplex PCR reads with MiXCR, one entry per CDR3 protein. The sample lists about 130,000 distinct CDR3 sequences, 64% occurring once.

Material: liver tumor tissue from sampling region 3. Subset denoted: tumor region T3, left-lateral pole. The chain joins TRBV12-3 or TRBV12-4 to TRBJ2-1, with 10 nucleotides matching TRBD2. This receptor was identified in a woman aged 55-70 years with primary liver carcinoma and hepatitis B virus infection. CDR3 in DNA: TGTGTCAGCAGTTTAAAGGCAGGGCCGGGACTAGCGTACAATGAGCAGTTCTTC. This gives the protein CVSSLKAGPGLAYNEQFF.